The source of this T cell receptor beta chain is a study of identical twins. The CDR3 loop spans 12 amino acids. Germline lookup yields CDR1 SQVTM and CDR2 ANQGSEA. The germline V and J ends were trimmed by 3 bases and 8 bases, with 11 bases remaining between them. In TCRdb, the 5' RACE reads were re-called with MiXCR into one record per CDR3 protein. The sample carries 1.5 million to 2 million distinct CDR3 sequences, under 35% recorded once. The receptor's source is a newborn girl in good health. The V call is TRBV29-1, the J call TRBJ2-1, with D unresolved. Sequenced: cord blood. Written as DNA, the CDR3 is TGCAGCGTTGATTTGGGAAATGATGAGCAGTTCTTC. The encoded protein is CSVDLGNDEQFF.